Sequencing of this T cell receptor (beta chain) was carried out in a study of blood T cell repertoires in COVID-19. Study as a whole: Some COVID-19 samples were acute and others convalescent; all came from the United States, Italy and Spain. T cells, B-cell-depleted T cells, or PBMCs supplied cDNA or gDNA.

Per germline, CDR1 LGHNT and CDR2 FRNRAP. The CDR3 extends over 14 amino acids. With 1 base clipped from V and 8 bases from J, the junction kept 4 bases outside the gene matches. Per the authors' pipeline: The assay estimated nucleated cells by amplifying reference gene primers. The protocol was immunoSEQ multiplex PCR, while the TCRdb copy is restricted to in-frame clones and leaves out a portion. V and J calls and clone size are given by that table; D and trimming were obtained from the DNA. Here the sample spans about 240,000 clones, approximately 90% being singletons. V usage is TRBV12-5 and J usage is TRBJ1-4; TRBD1 aligns across 7 bases. Material for sequencing was peripheral blood. This TCR was recovered from a man between 60 and 75 years old who had recovered from COVID-19. The DNA of the CDR3 is TGTGCTAGTGGTTTGGGACAGGGAGTCGAAAAACTGTTTTTT. It specifies CASGLGQGVEKLFF. The full variable domain, completed using reference TRBV12-5 and TRBJ1-4, is DARVTQTPRHKVTEMGQEVTMRCQPILGHNTVFWYRQTMMQGLELLAYFRNRAPLDDSGMPKDRFSAEMPDATLATLKIQPSEPRDSAVYFCASGLGQGVEKLFFGSGTQLSVL.